The 28 T cell receptor beta chains presented below share a single source sample, sequenced in a study of cytomegalovirus exposure and HLA in healthy donors. Use of 60 Vbeta and 13 Jbeta primers characterized the PCR. Profiled with immunoSEQ multiplex PCR; TCRdb holds only in-frame clones, not every one. The sample includes about 200,000 clones, 65% to 85% seen only once; the top ten take roughly 0.7%. Sequencing was performed on PBMCs. These receptor sequences come from a boy aged 2-9 years in good health and CMV-seronegative.

The rearrangement links TRBV29-1 to TRBJ1-1; TRBD1 might be the D (6 bases). Germline CDR1 reads SQVTM; CDR2 reads ANQGSEA. This CDR3 is 14 amino acids long. V lost 3 bases, J lost 0 bases, and 11 bases lay in between. The CDR3 here is CSVDRGGMNTEAFF. CDR3 nucleotide sequence: TGCAGCGTTGACAGGGGAGGGATGAACACTGAAGCTTTCTTT.

The rearrangement uses TRBV5-6 and TRBJ2-1; 11 nucleotides align to TRBD2. CDR1 and CDR2 from the germline V gene are SGHDT and YYEEEE. The CDR3 sequence is 16 residues long. With V trimmed by 2 bases and J by 4 bases, 5 bases remained unmatched. The CDR3 protein is CASSFRLAGPYNEQFF. The CDR3 coding sequence is TGTGCCAGCAGCTTCCGACTAGCGGGACCTTACAATGAGCAGTTCTTC.

The chain uses TRBV7-8 and TRBJ1-2; D might be TRBD1 (6 bases). Germline-derived CDR1 and CDR2 are SGHVS and FQNEAQ. This CDR3 is built from 14 residues. V was clipped by 4 bases and J by 4 bases, with 13 bases between them. The chain's CDR3 is CASSYREFPYGYTF. The CDR3 region has the DNA TGTGCCAGCAGCTACAGGGAATTTCCCTATGGCTACACCTTC.

This sequence joins TRBV30 and TRBJ1-5; perhaps TRBD1 as D (6 bases). Germline CDR1 GTSNPN, CDR2 SVGIG (reference sequence). CDR3 size: 13 residues. V lost 1 base, J lost 5 bases, and 9 bases lay in between. This chain's CDR3 is CAWSDDRHQPQHF. The CDR3 region has the DNA TGTGCCTGGAGTGACGACAGGCATCAGCCCCAGCATTTT. Variable domain in full (rest from reference TRBV30 and TRBJ1-5): SQTIHQWPATLVQPVGSPLSLECTVEGTSNPNLYWYRQAAGRGLQLLFYSVGIGQISSEVPQNLSASRPQDRQFILSSKKLLLSDSGFYLCAWSDDRHQPQHFGDGTRLSIL.

The chain recombines TRBV1 with TRBJ2-3; the table's D call, TRBD2, has no DNA check behind it. TRBV1 is tagged as a pseudogene. The CDR3 length is 16 residues. The CDR3 spells CTSSQPPLVPADTQYF. The CDR3 nucleotides read TGCACCAGCAGCCAGCCACCCCTAGTTCCCGCAGATACGCAGTATTTT.

This CDR3 is CASARRVAIDTQYF. The CDR3 nucleotides read TGTGCCAGCGCACGGAGGGTGGCGATAGATACGCAGTATTTT. The V gene is TRBV5-4, the J gene TRBJ2-3, with D perhaps matching TRBD2 (6 bases). Germline V gene data show CDR1 as SGHNT and CDR2 as YYREEE (reference sequence). The CDR3 loop spans 14 amino acids. V gave up 7 bases and J gave up 5 bases, with 17 bases separating them.

CDR3 loop: CASSVRGSSYEQYF. DNA of the CDR3: TGCGCCAGCAGTGTACGGGGGAGCTCCTACGAGCAGTACTTC. The chain couples TRBV10-2 to TRBJ2-7; D possibly corresponds to TRBD2 (6 bases). Per germline, CDR1 WSHSY and CDR2 SAAADI. The CDR3 totals 14 residues. V lost 4 bases and J 0 bases, leaving 10 bases between the germline ends.

This clone appeared a single time. This chain joins TRBV5-6 and TRBJ1-2; D call uncertain. The CDR3 extends over 14 amino acids. Looked up from germline, CDR1 is SGHDT and CDR2 is YYEEEE. The V and J ends lost 4 bases and 7 bases respectively, with 17 bases between them. The DNA for the CDR3 is TGTGCCAGCAGCCAGCCCATATCGGGTGGTGGCTACACCTTC. Amino acid sequence: CASSQPISGGGYTF.

This clone has more than one count but fewer than ten. This chain joins TRBV10-3 and TRBJ2-3, with D possibly being TRBD2 (6 bases). From germline, CDR1 is ENHRY and CDR2 SYGVKD. CDR3 length: 17 amino acids. V lost 3 bases to trimming and J lost 0 bases, with 16 bases between them. DNA of the CDR3: TGTGCCATCAGTGACCCCCACGCGGGACCTAGCACAGATACGCAGTATTTT. Protein: CAISDPHAGPSTDTQYF.

V and J are TRBV30 and TRBJ1-2; tentatively, D is TRBD1 (5 bases). With 4 bases removed from V and 8 bases from J, the gap between germline ends came to 11 bases. The CDR3 totals 11 residues. The V gene's germline CDR1 is GTSNPN and CDR2 SVGIG (reference sequence). The CDR3 region is CAWNLGRGYTF. DNA of the CDR3: TGTGCCTGGAATCTGGGGCGCGGCTACACCTTC.

The table lists this clone with a few counts. The gene calls are TRBV2 and TRBJ2-5; D might be TRBD1 (6 bases). V was clipped by 0 bases and J by 5 bases, with 16 bases between them. The CDR3 loop spans 16 amino acids. CDR1 is SNHLY, CDR2 FYNNEI, per germline. The CDR3 region has the DNA TGTGCCAGCAGTGAAGCGCTTCGGGGCAGGGGTGAGACCCAGTACTTC. Its translation is CASSEALRGRGETQYF.

The chain recombines TRBV5-4 with TRBJ2-4, with 8 positions matching TRBD1. Germline V gives CDR1 SGHNT, CDR2 YYREEE (reference sequence). The trim removed 4 bases at V and 8 bases at J, leaving 5 bases unmatched. The CDR3 sequence is 13 residues long. CDR3 in DNA: TGTGCCAGCAGCGACCAGACAGGGGACATTCAGTACTTC. Encoded protein: CASSDQTGDIQYF.

This clone is a singleton in its sample. This rearrangement joins TRBV5-8 to TRBJ2-1, with 13 bases fitting TRBD2. The CDR3 covers 15 residues. V gave up 4 bases and J gave up 3 bases; unmatched junction bases: 1. Germline values: CDR1 SGHTS, CDR2 YDEGEE. The DNA for the CDR3 is TGTGCCAGCAGCCGGACTAGCGGGAGCTACAATGAGCAGTTCTTC. As protein: CASSRTSGSYNEQFF.

This clone was observed a single time. The J gene is TRBJ2-7, the V gene TRBV5-1, with 7 bases lining up with TRBD1. Trimming took 0 bases from V and 2 from J; bases not matched to a gene: 2. This CDR3 comprises 14 residues. CDR1 and CDR2 (germline): SGHRS, YFSETQ. The CDR3, as DNA: TGCGCCAGCAGCTTGGAAGGGACAGCCTACGAGCAGTACTTC. Its protein product is CASSLEGTAYEQYF. Based on the CDR3 plus reference TRBV5-1 and TRBJ2-7, the full variable domain is KAGVTQTPRYLIKTRGQQVTLSCSPISGHRSVSWYQQTPGQGLQFLFEYFSETQRNKGNFPGRFSGRQFSNSRSEMNVSTLELGDSALYLCASSLEGTAYEQYFGPGTRLTVT.

The J gene is TRBJ2-7, the V gene TRBV11-1; weak D call: TRBD2 (6 bases). V was clipped by 3 bases and J by 2 bases, with 17 bases between them. There are 16 residues in the CDR3. Germline assignment: CDR1 SGHAT and CDR2 FQDESV (reference sequence). Here the CDR3 reads CASSFSGTFHPYEQYF. The CDR3 DNA reads as TGTGCCAGCAGCTTCAGTGGGACTTTCCACCCCTACGAGCAGTACTTC.

This chain uses TRBV11-2 with TRBJ2-5; D remains ambiguous. V was trimmed by 5 bases and J by 1 base, leaving 8 bases between them. The germline CDR1 and CDR2 sequences are SGHAT and FQNNGV. There are 13 residues in the CDR3. CDR3 sequence (DNA): TGTGCCAGCAGCCAGTCGGGCCAAGAGACCCAGTACTTC. It codes for CASSQSGQETQYF.

The chain joins TRBV7-9 to TRBJ2-5; D gene ambiguous. The germline V gene encodes CDR1 SEHNR and CDR2 FQNEAQ (reference sequence). V lost 2 bases and J 1 base, leaving 5 bases between the germline ends. The CDR3 runs to 13 residues. The CDR3 DNA sequence: TGTGCCAGCAGCTTAAGCCCCCAAGAGACCCAGTACTTC. Its translation: CASSLSPQETQYF.

The rearrangement joins TRBV27 to TRBJ1-4, with D perhaps TRBD1 (6 bases). The V and J ends lost 5 bases and 7 bases respectively, with 8 bases between them. The germline gives CDR1 MNHEY, CDR2 SMNVEV (reference sequence). The CDR3 is 12 residues long. Written as DNA, the CDR3 is TGTGCCAGCAGTCCGGACAGTGAAAAACTGTTTTTT. Translation: CASSPDSEKLFF.

This chain joins TRBV6-6 and TRBJ1-2; 7 nucleotides agree with TRBD1. The ends lost 2 bases at V and 4 bases at J; junction bases unmatched: 7. From germline, CDR1 is MNHNY and CDR2 SVGAGI (reference sequence). CDR3 size: 15 residues. This chain's CDR3 is CASSYSQGEIYGYTF. The CDR3 DNA follows: TGTGCCAGCAGTTACAGTCAGGGGGAGATCTATGGCTACACCTTC.

In this sample, this clone turned up a few times. V is TRBV2 and J is TRBJ1-5, with D perhaps TRBD1 (6 bases). V lost 8 bases to trimming and J lost 1 base, with 9 bases between them. The germline V gene has CDR1 SNHLY and CDR2 FYNNEI. The CDR3 has 13 amino acids. The CDR3 DNA reads as TGTGCCAGCCGGGACATAAGCAATCAGCCCCAGCATTTT. It encodes CASRDISNQPQHF.

The chain joins TRBV4-2 to TRBJ1-1; D may be TRBD1 (5 bases). V was clipped by 0 bases and J by 3 bases, with 17 bases between them. The CDR3 length is 17 residues. Germline assignment: CDR1 LGHNA and CDR2 YNFKEQ. The CDR3: CASSQDPPQGIDTEAFF. The CDR3 DNA follows: TGTGCCAGCAGCCAAGATCCCCCTCAGGGAATAGACACTGAAGCTTTCTTT.

V is TRBV27 and J is TRBJ2-5; TRBD1 might be the D (6 bases). The CDR3 spans 15 residues. V was pared by 5 bases and J by 4 bases, with 17 bases between. Germline loops: CDR1 MNHEY, CDR2 SMNVEV (reference sequence). The CDR3 DNA is TGTGCCAGCAGTGAAAGCCCAGGGGTGCGAGAGACCCAGTACTTC. Protein: CASSESPGVRETQYF.

Note on this clone: An end of the junction does not agree with germline; a read error may underlie this. CDR3 DNA: TGTTCCAGCAGCTTTGGACAGGGCGGGAGGGGGCAGCCCCAGCATTTT. It translates to CSSSFGQGGRGQPQHF. This chain joins TRBV7-9 and TRBJ1-5; 8 nucleotides align to TRBD1. Germline V gives CDR1 SEHNR, CDR2 FQNEAQ (reference sequence). This CDR3 contains 16 residues.

The chain combines TRBV6-1 with TRBJ1-1; D is unclear. Trimming removed 3 bases at V and 1 base at J, with 9 bases between. This CDR3 comprises 14 residues. The germline CDR1 and CDR2 sequences are MNHNS and SASEGT. For the CDR3, the DNA is TGTGCCAGCAGTGATAACAGCCCGAACACTGAAGCTTTCTTT. This codes for CASSDNSPNTEAFF.

V gene TRBV5-6 combines with J gene TRBJ2-5; 7 bases match TRBD2. This CDR3 has 15 amino acids. After removal of 0 bases from V and 4 bases from J, the junction contained 6 bases not matched to a gene. Germline CDR1 is SGHDT and CDR2 is YYEEEE. CDR3 sequence (DNA): TGTGCCAGCAGCTTGGCCATAGGGGAGGGAGAGACCCAGTACTTC. Its translation: CASSLAIGEGETQYF.

V usage is TRBV5-1 and J usage is TRBJ2-7, with D maybe TRBD2 (7 bases). Germline V gene sequence: CDR1 SGHRS, CDR2 YFSETQ. Trimming stripped 9 bases from V and 3 bases from J, with 19 bases between. This CDR3 is built from 14 residues. DNA of the CDR3: TGCGCCAATGGGGCCGGGGGGCGATACTACGAGCAGTACTTC. The encoded protein is CANGAGGRYYEQYF.

This chain uses TRBV4-1 with TRBJ1-2, with TRBD1 matching over 10 bases. Per the germline V gene, CDR1 is MGHRA and CDR2 is YSYEKL. This CDR3 is built from 18 residues. V was pared by 2 bases and J by 5 bases, with 14 bases of the junction left unmatched. CDR3: CASSQHDPRQGARYGYTF. As DNA, the CDR3 is TGCGCCAGCAGCCAACACGACCCTCGACAGGGGGCAAGGTATGGCTACACCTTC.

The rearrangement joins TRBV5-1 to TRBJ1-2; maybe TRBD1 (6 bases). Germline assignment: CDR1 SGHRS and CDR2 YFSETQ. V was pared by 0 bases and J by 6 bases, with 6 bases between. The CDR3 loop spans 12 amino acids. DNA of the CDR3: TGCGCCAGCAGCTTGGACAGGGATGGCTACACCTTC. Its translation: CASSLDRDGYTF.